What follows is one TCR beta chain and its context. These data are taken from a study of cytomegalovirus exposure and HLA in healthy donors. Trimming removed 2 bases at V and 6 bases at J, with 9 bases between. The CDR3 covers 13 residues. The germline V gene encodes CDR1 SGHRS and CDR2 YFSETQ. In the PCR, 60 Vbeta and 13 Jbeta primers were used. Assay: immunoSEQ multiplex PCR; the TCRdb copy retains only in-frame clones and omits some. Of over 50,000 clones in the sample, roughly 70% were seen once. It was healthy bone marrow donors who served as donors. The chain links TRBV5-1 to TRBJ1-5, with D uncertain. The receptor comes from a man aged 35 to 55 in good health and CMV-seropositive. The sequenced sample consisted of PBMCs. The CDR3 region has the DNA TGCGCCAGCAGCTTCCAGGTCGGTCAGCCCCAGCATTTT. It encodes CASSFQVGQPQHF.